This is a list of T cell receptor beta chains from one sample in a study of T cells in Graves' hyperthyroidism and ophthalmopathy. TCRdb called the multiplex PCR reads again in MiXCR, with one record for every CDR3 protein. Here the sample spans approximately 560,000 distinct CDR3 sequences, just over 45% being singletons. The sequenced material came from peripheral blood or thyroid tissue (not recorded which). Receptors originate from a woman under 30 with Graves' hyperthyroidism. CDR3s include the opening cysteine and the closing phenylalanine or tryptophan. Clone size is not always given. Where it is, it says once, few, many or a class for expanded clones.

CDR3	J	length	V	size
CASSYSDRGSYEQYF	TRBJ2-7	15	TRBV7-9	few
CASSFRDRDNSPLHF	TRBJ1-6	15	TRBV11-2	NA
CASTWTGGTTEAFF	TRBJ1-1	14	TRBV5-1	NA
CASTQTSVGLFF	TRBJ2-2	12	TRBV7-6	few
CASSPLGGGVYGQYF	TRBJ2-7	15	TRBV19	NA
CASTPIQSSGNTIYF	TRBJ1-3	15	TRBV6-1	NA
CASSAGTGLSGNTIYF	TRBJ1-3	16	TRBV9	few
CASGTGDNQPQHF	TRBJ1-5	13	TRBV10-3	NA
CASSQVTGANVLTF	TRBJ2-6	14	TRBV7-2	once
CASSVKPSGSYEQYF	TRBJ2-7	15	TRBV3-1	few
CASTRTSEGTGELFF	TRBJ2-2	15	TRBV5-3	once
CSVLTGASSEQYF	TRBJ2-7	13	TRBV29-1	NA
CASVGKEDYGYTF	TRBJ1-2	13	TRBV25-1	many
CASTSSGGNQPQHF	TRBJ1-5	14	TRBV25-1	few
CASSLRGGTNEQYF	TRBJ2-7	14	TRBV2	NA
CATASSEGEQYF	TRBJ2-7	12	TRBV24-1	NA
CASSSPQGPQHF	TRBJ1-5	12	TRBV7-9	many
CASSLGRQHF	TRBJ1-5	10	TRBV5-1	NA
CASSQGGLYYGYTF	TRBJ1-2	14	TRBV14	many
CSVMTAEAFF	TRBJ1-1	10	TRBV29-1	once
CSVPRWANEQFF	NA	12	TRBV29-1	NA
CASSLSRSPGGPHSNQPQHF	TRBJ1-5	20	TRBV7-2	NA
CASRTTGRGLYAEAFF	TRBJ1-1	16	TRBV27	NA
CASSPENTEAFF	TRBJ1-1	12	TRBV7-9	many
CASTLHLQGTEAFF	TRBJ1-1	14	TRBV6-1	NA
CASRDAGHGYTF	TRBJ1-2	12	TRBV25-1	NA
CASSLQRKGAEAFF	TRBJ1-1	14	TRBV7-2	NA
CSAPKTTGFGYTF	TRBJ1-2	13	TRBV20-1	NA
CASSEARGRQPQHF	TRBJ1-5	14	TRBV9	few
CASSVERNTIYF	TRBJ1-3	12	TRBV9	NA
CASSEVGENSPLHF	TRBJ1-6	14	TRBV9	NA
CASSYSQSLSSYEQYF	TRBJ2-7	16	TRBV2	NA
CASSQDNPGTRGDEQYF	TRBJ2-7	17	TRBV14	few
CASSHLARDTEAFF	TRBJ1-1	14	TRBV7-9	many
CASSQDLQGYEQYF	TRBJ2-7	14	TRBV7-2	NA
CSVEGASGTLSYEQYF	TRBJ2-7	16	TRBV29-1	few
CSVDGTSLYEQYF	TRBJ2-7	13	TRBV29-1	NA
CASRSDEKLFF	TRBJ1-4	11	TRBV5-1	NA
CASSSRDSGYTF	TRBJ1-2	12	TRBV7-3	NA
CASSHQVGGYTF	TRBJ1-2	12	TRBV7-9	NA
CASSPRTGIYEQYF	TRBJ2-7	14	TRBV7-2	many
CASSFAVQWQYF	TRBJ2-5	12	TRBV7-2	many
CASSKDRGFTAEQYF	TRBJ2-7	15	TRBV7-2	NA
CASSLGTGIGEQYF	TRBJ2-7	14	TRBV12-3/TRBV12-4	NA
CAGSLFPGEDEKLFF	TRBJ1-4	15	TRBV7-8	NA
CASSTDVQETQYF	TRBJ2-5	13	TRBV19	few
CSASRQRNTEAFF	TRBJ1-1	13	TRBV20-1	many
CAIRLTADEAFF	TRBJ1-1	12	TRBV10-3	NA
CASSSGRWGEGETQYF	TRBJ2-5	16	TRBV7-9	few
CASSEGTFHEQYF	TRBJ2-7	13	TRBV2	NA
CASSEAGLGYTF	TRBJ1-2	12	TRBV9	many